This T cell receptor (beta chain) was obtained from a study of cytomegalovirus exposure and HLA in healthy donors listed by TCRdb under 2017. In the study overall: In an earlier analysis of several hundred of the donors, about 270 Gb of sequence data and 100 million or so unique TCR beta sequences from about 190 million T cells were reported. The study profiled the T cell repertoires of 500 to 800 subjects by immunosequencing and related them to cytomegalovirus serostatus. Alongside the repertoire data, information on donor age, sex, ethnicity and CMV serostatus was compiled. The study aimed to test whether signatures of past pathogen exposure could be identified by cataloging public T cell receptors. Every repertoire in the discovery cohort had been generated on one and the same sequencing platform. A later analysis re-examined previously published TCR beta repertoires from 500 to 700 donors and added high-resolution HLA genotyping to investigate patterns of TCR occurrence. Among about 370 genotyped donors of the cohort, an average of approximately 240,000 unique TCR beta nucleotide sequences was sequenced per donor, of which about 18% were non-productive. To decide whether each TCR beta V gene segment behaved as functional or pseudogenic, an earlier analysis of 587 of the donors relied on high-throughput TCR beta sequencing. HLA typing included class I and class II loci at four-digit resolution. In the later analysis, no new phenotypic data were used to find candidate immune exposures; instead, reliance was placed on TCR beta sequences and their occurrence across donors. Genome-wide SNP genotypes for about 65% of the 666 donors were used in a later genetic analysis, which treated that subset as a discovery cohort. Approximately 310 gigabases of sequencing data and approximately 84 million unique TCR sequences were included in an early release covering about 600 HLA-typed donors. The number of typed donors differed by locus: about 620-630 for A, B, C, DRB1 and DQB1; 500 to 550 for DQA1; around 610 for DPA1; and around 470 for DPB1. Among the roughly 410 genotyped donors, around 79% belonged to the genetic ancestry cluster associated with self-reported Caucasian donors. About five DR-DQ haplotypes were treated as single units for association and clustering because of strong linkage in the cohort. In addition to the first cohort of approximately 650 subjects, a separate validation cohort of 130 or so different subjects was used. High-throughput TCR immunosequencing, statistical association of individual TCRs with disease status, and machine learning were combined to predict cytomegalovirus infection status. Here is what the overall study found, with its caveats: The authors suggested that the approach could potentially be extended to other disease states and immunological phenotypes. Most TCR sequences were seen in very few donors, while some public TCRs were found in many individuals. Assigning TCR associations to individual alleles was difficult when HLA alleles, especially DR and DQ, strongly co-occurred. Only TCR beta chains were sequenced in this cohort, and the absence of alpha or paired-chain data limited detectable features. In a later genetic analysis, a missense DCLRE1C variant was associated with V-gene and J-gene trimming of TCR beta chains, and the association was replicated in an independent cohort. A cluster of highly shared sequence variants was judged likely to represent a technical artifact of the sequencing pipeline. Specific HLA alleles were associated with 15,000 to 20,000 TCR beta sequences at a false discovery rate of 0.05 in a later analysis. Because some donors lacked HLA typing at each locus, the association tests relied only on the typed subset. Correlated functional status among segregating V segments might be attributable to linkage disequilibrium, but an unknown experimental factor could not be ruled out. Because counts were too low, roughly 18 rarely observed V segments, including chromosome 9 orphons, were left out of the earlier analysis of several hundred of the donors. In vitro tests confirmed that a few of the cytomegalovirus-associated TCR beta chains recognize cytomegalovirus antigens. According to a later genetic analysis, donors in an Asian-associated ancestry cluster had fewer N-insertions in productive TCRs than the approximately 670-donor mean. The study gave a list of 150 to 200 TCR beta chains associated with cytomegalovirus. Immune exposure information for the cohort was limited to CMV serostatus. Broadly in line with IMGT annotations, most TCR beta V segments showed up in productive rearrangements about 87% or about 30% of the time in an earlier analysis of around 600 of the donors. Sequencing depth was assumed to be roughly uniform across donors in the presence/absence analyses, though that assumption may not hold. The 87-base-pair reads could not distinguish some IMGT-functional V segments, including TRBV6-2 and TRBV6-3, so those segments were excluded. A later analysis found that most CMV-associated TCR beta chains appeared HLA-restricted, with HLA associations seemingly driven largely by CMV exposure. A later analysis found that HLA-associated TCR beta chains were more clonally expanded and had lower generation probabilities than equally common non-associated chains. A further reported finding was that TCR beta sequences accurately predicted the HLA-A and HLA-B alleles for most subjects in the first cohort. Cytomegalovirus status was reported to be diagnosed by the classifier with high specificity and sensitivity in both the original and validation cohorts. According to a later analysis, TCR association rates differed among HLA loci, with DRB1 alleles showing the most associated TCRs and HLA-C alleles showing the fewest. A later analysis reported that several top co-occurrence clusters appeared linked to parvovirus B19, influenza, CMV and Epstein-Barr virus.

The cohort consisted of 600 or so healthy bone marrow donors. At the time of sampling, all cohort members were nominally healthy, though unrecorded immune exposures were likely present. The donor tested CMV seronegative and was one of the 352 seronegative cohort members. Each donor provided a peripheral blood sample, and peripheral blood mononuclear cells were used for TCR beta sequencing. Genomic DNA extraction from the blood cell samples was performed with the Qiagen DNeasy Blood Extraction Kit. The CDR3, cysteine through phenylalanine, is 16 amino acids long. Left in the record is the CDR3 DNA by itself, 48 bases read in frame from the first base. V and J lose 2 bases and 5 bases, and a span of 18 bases separates them. The germline V gene (reference sequence) specifies LNHDA as CDR1 and SQIVND as CDR2. Remarks on this clone: There is no known antigen for this receptor. Nothing much larger sits one base from this clone, and base qualities are not available.

Receptor libraries were prepared by the immunoSEQ multiplex PCR assay. For the multiplex PCR, a mixture combining 60 forward primers for TCR Vbeta segments and 13 reverse primers for TCR Jbeta segments was used. The CDR3 region of rearranged TCR beta genes was amplified from genomic DNA by a multiplex PCR assay. The Illumina HiSeq System was used to sequence the amplified TCR beta libraries as 87-base-pair reads. From the authors' description of their analysis: A later analysis tallied roughly 80 million unique TCR beta chains across the 600 to 700 repertoires, and about 12 million of those chains were shared by two or more donors. To remove PCR and sequencing errors, raw reads were error-corrected and collapsed into unique sequences using a nearest-neighbor algorithm that merged closely related sequences. CDR3 sequences were aligned to IMGT reference sequences to assign V, D and J gene segments. For a sequence to be retained, a match of at least six nucleotides to both a V gene segment and a J gene segment was required. Rearrangements were classified as productive when the CDR3 lacked stop codons and remained in frame with V and J, and all other rearrangements were classified as non-productive. CDR3 was defined according to IMGT convention as the region running from the second conserved V-encoded cysteine to the conserved J-encoded phenylalanine. Sequences without an unambiguous match to a single V gene segment were excluded from the earlier analysis of about 640 of the donors. An earlier analysis of several hundred of the donors classified V segments as functional when productive rearrangements were above 56.7% and as segregating when the standard deviation between donors was above 5%. A statistical classification framework was built for diagnosing cytomegalovirus status from the catalog of TCR beta chain sequences. In a later analysis, TCR nucleotide sequences were compared against IMGT/GENE-DB human TR gene sequences so that V and J genes could be assigned. Using the TCRdist pipeline, a later analysis assigned CDR3 sequences along with most-parsimonious VDJ recombination scenarios. In a later analysis, each TCR beta chain was defined by its CDR3 amino acid sequence together with its V-gene family, and reads without a unique V-gene family were excluded. To address suspected cross-contamination and a sequencing artifact, a later analysis removed 592 highly shared, low-generation-probability nucleotide sequences. In a later analysis, a clonal expansion index was calculated for each public chain from normalized within-repertoire ranks of inferred template counts. In a later analysis, generation probabilities were computed with a VDJ recombination model fitted to out-of-frame rearrangements, and the resulting probabilities were checked against IGoR. In a later analysis, hypergeometric tests were used to score TCR-TCR, TCR-HLA and TCR-CMV co-occurrence, with a repertoire-size bias correction applied to TCR pairs. A later analysis estimated false discovery rates by permuting HLA or CMV assignments 20 times. In a later analysis, co-occurring TCRs were grouped using DBSCAN, with TCRdist sequence similarity added in when clustering inside HLA-allele-positive subsets. Repertoires with fewer than 30,000 or more than 120,000 public chains, plus five repertoires with anomalous nucleotide sharing, were excluded from co-occurrence clustering. TCRdb obtained this table from immuneACCESS and retained in-frame rearrangements with V and J assigned. These tables miss some clones; where compared with another copy, unresolved V genes account for less than half of the shortfall, and the remainder is unexplained. V and J calls and clone size come straight from that table; D and trimming were deduced from the DNA. Present in this sample are roughly 130,000 clones, roughly 73% of which were seen just once. The ten largest clones represent roughly 1.3% of the sample.

The receptor comes from a woman aged 40-49 years in good health and CMV-seronegative. The rearrangement joined TRBV19 to TRBJ1-2; no D gene call is confident. Sequencing was carried out using PBMCs. The CDR3 is CASSILRSSGGYGYTF. The bases read TGTGCCAGTAGTATACTCCGCTCTTCGGGAGGTTATGGCTACACCTTC.